The sequence of this T cell receptor beta chain was determined in a study of blood T cell repertoires in COVID-19. Study-level background: Sample material is recorded as cDNA or gDNA derived from T cells, B-cell-depleted T cells, or PBMCs.

In germline, CDR1 is WSHSY, CDR2 SAAADI. With 9 bases removed from V and 2 bases from J, the gap between germline ends came to 14 bases. There are 14 residues in the CDR3. The participants were between about 18 and 90 years old and came from under 25 US areas. The authors' processing: From reference gene primer amplification, estimates of nucleated cell counts were derived. The assay was immunoSEQ multiplex PCR, and TCRdb's table has in-frame clones only and misses some. V and J calls and clone size follow that table, whereas D and trimming were derived from the DNA. The sample consists of some 200,000 clones, more than 80% of them appearing once.

The sample comprised PBMCs or T cells enriched from blood (not recorded which). The origin of this receptor is a middle-aged man who had recovered from COVID-19. This sequence joins TRBV10-2 and TRBJ1-5, with unresolved D. Here the CDR3 DNA reads TGCGCCAGACCTATTAGGGAGCGCAATCAGCCCCAGCATTTT. Encoded protein: CARPIRERNQPQHF.